The rows below give T cell receptor beta chains drawn from one sample of a study of CD8+ T cells in alopecia areata. The repertoire was sequenced with immunoSEQ multiplex PCR; TCRdb's copy has only in-frame clones and lacks some. The table has about 140,000 clones, about 88% seen once. The sample was CD8+ T cells sorted from blood, taken at week 4, from a patient treated with tofacitinib. Receptor source: a human donor with alopecia areata. The conserved cysteine and the conserved F or W are not part of the CDR3 here. Each record gives: J gene, V gene, CDR3 protein.

TRBJ2-6 | TRBV30 | AWSNQVSGANVLT
TRBJ2-2 | TRBV6-5 | ASSYPGELF
TRBJ2-6 | TRBV7-9 | ASSPRGTAPSSGANVLT
TRBJ2-2 | TRBV6-5 | ASSSSRVGTGELF
TRBJ2-7 | TRBV2 | ASRRTESYEQY
TRBJ1-2 | TRBV29-1 | SVEDPGYYGYT
TRBJ2-7 | TRBV29-1 | SVERDPPYEQY
TRBJ2-3 | TRBV4-1 | ASSPGGQGSTDTQY
TRBJ2-7 | TRBV4-1 | ASSQGASGLYEQY
TRBJ2-7 | TRBV7-8 | ASSLYPSGNQDEQY
TRBJ2-5 | TRBV9 | ASSAGQGRETQY
TRBJ1-5 | TRBV27 | ASMTGYNQPQH
TRBJ1-2 | TRBV29-1 | SVVTGGLYGYT
TRBJ2-1 | TRBV5-8 | ASSLAKYNEQF
TRBJ1-5 | TRBV19 | ASKGGANQPQH
TRBJ2-7 | TRBV6-5 | ASSYRGQSYEQY